These T cell receptor beta chains were read from a single sample in a study of beta chain features in type 1 diabetes. Sequencing was performed with immunoSEQ multiplex PCR; in TCRdb, only in-frame clones are kept and a portion is missing. The table records roughly 230,000 clones, about 9.3% of them present only once. The sample was naive CD4+ T cells from blood. The receptors derive from a woman younger than 35 in good health. The CDR3 runs from the conserved cysteine through the conserved F or W. The D gene is left open where the match is weak. Only some rows state a clone size, as once, few, many or a class for expanded clones.

clone_size,d_call,cdr3_length,v_call,j_call,cdr3_aa,cdr3_nt
.,.,18,TRBV23-1,TRBJ1-5,CASSLRVETGSSNQPQHF,TGCGCCAGCAGCCTACGGGTGGAAACAGGGAGTAGCAATCAGCCCCAGCATTTT
.,.,14,TRBV2,TRBJ2-3,CASRSGGGTDTQYF,TGTGCCTCCAGATCTGGCGGGGGCACAGATACGCAGTATTTT
few,TRBD1,15,TRBV13,TRBJ1-1,CASSIRDGTGTEAFF,TGTGCCAGCAGCATAAGGGACGGGACAGGCACTGAAGCTTTCTTT
.,.,16,TRBV6-5,TRBJ1-6,CASSYWAGRKDSPLHF,TGTGCCAGCAGTTACTGGGCGGGGAGGAAAGATTCACCCCTCCACTTT
.,TRBD1,15,TRBV14,TRBJ2-2,CASSRRTGGTGELFF,TGTGCCAGCAGCCGGAGGACAGGGGGCACCGGGGAGCTGTTTTTT
.,TRBD2,14,TRBV29-1,TRBJ2-5,CSVVPSGTGETQYF,TGCAGCGTTGTACCCAGCGGGACCGGAGAGACCCAGTACTTC
.,.,12,TRBV5-6,TRBJ2-2,CASSPLSGELFF,TGTGCCAGCAGCCCCCTATCCGGGGAGCTGTTTTTT
.,.,13,TRBV6-6,TRBJ1-1,CATFEGPVTEAFF,TGTGCCACCTTCGAGGGCCCCGTCACTGAAGCTTTCTTT
.,.,12,TRBV30,TRBJ2-1,CAWSRERNEQFF,TGTGCCTGGAGTCGGGAACGGAATGAGCAGTTCTTC
.,.,15,TRBV7-6,TRBJ2-3,CASTISGGRPDTQYF,TGTGCCAGCACCATTAGCGGCGGCCGGCCAGATACGCAGTATTTT
few,.,14,TRBV27,TRBJ2-3,CASSLRDRTDTQYF,TGTGCCAGCAGTTTGCGGGACCGCACAGATACGCAGTATTTT
.,TRBD2,16,TRBV5-1,TRBJ2-3,CASSKGLAGVADTQYF,TGCGCCAGCAGCAAGGGACTAGCGGGAGTCGCAGATACGCAGTATTTT
few,TRBD2,17,TRBV29-1,TRBJ2-3,CSVWLREGQLSTDTQYF,TGCAGCGTTTGGCTCCGGGAGGGCCAATTGAGCACAGATACGCAGTATTTT